The 24 T cell receptor beta chains in this list originate from one sample, sequenced in a study of cytomegalovirus exposure and HLA in healthy donors. 60 Vbeta and 13 Jbeta primers were used in PCR. Method: immunoSEQ multiplex PCR; TCRdb's copy keeps in-frame clones and lacks some. The table records approximately 220,000 clones, roughly 75% of them present only once. The sample comprised PBMCs. All receptors derive from a woman in her twenties or thirties in good health and CMV-seronegative.

The V gene is TRBV29-1, the J gene TRBJ1-3, with 8 bases matching TRBD1. Germline loops: CDR1 SQVTM, CDR2 ANQGSEA. V was clipped by 7 bases and J by 10 bases; unmatched bases: 12. The CDR3 is 13 residues long. CDR3 nucleotide sequence: TGCAGCGCGCTTGGGACAGGTCCCCTGACCATATATTTT. Amino acid sequence: CSALGTGPLTIYF.

The gene calls are TRBV6-5 and TRBJ2-6; no definite D call. This CDR3 region has 14 residues. Trimming left V 5 bases short and J 2 bases short, with 7 bases between. Germline V CDR1 and CDR2: MNHEY, SVGAGI. CDR3 DNA sequence: TGTGCCAGCAGTGAGCCTACTGGGGCCAACGTCCTGACTTTC. It encodes CASSEPTGANVLTF.

This rearrangement joins TRBV2 to TRBJ2-5; tentative D call: TRBD2 (6 bases). Trimming cost V 7 bases and J 1 base, with 10 bases left between them. CDR1 and CDR2 (germline): SNHLY, FYNNEI. The CDR3 runs to 13 residues. The CDR3 nucleotides are TGTGCCAGCACTAGGGGACTCCAAGAGACCCAGTACTTC. Amino acids: CASTRGLQETQYF.

This clone has only one observation. This rearrangement joins TRBV10-3 to TRBJ2-7; 10 nucleotides match TRBD2. The CDR3 totals 13 residues. The trim removed 8 bases at V and 6 bases at J, leaving 7 bases unmatched. Germline CDR1 ENHRY, CDR2 SYGVKD. The DNA of the CDR3 is TGTGCCATCTCTCCTAGCGGGAGAAGCGAGCAGTACTTC. It is translated as CAISPSGRSEQYF.

This clone was seen only a few times. The gene calls are TRBV7-2 and TRBJ1-3; D ambiguous. Trimming pared 1 base from V and 2 bases from J, leaving 15 bases between. Germline CDR1 and CDR2: SGHTA and FQGNSA. CDR3 length: 17 residues. This CDR3 reads CASSLESAEGTGNTIYF. The DNA for the CDR3 is TGTGCCAGCAGCTTAGAATCGGCGGAGGGAACTGGAAACACCATATATTTT.

About this clone: One end of the junction varies from germline; a read error may be responsible. The rearrangement links TRBV27 to TRBJ2-1; 10 nucleotides match TRBD2. Looked up from germline, CDR1 is MNHEY and CDR2 is SMNVEV (reference sequence). CDR3 length: 17 amino acids. The CDR3 here is CVSSLYPSGSSYNEQFF. The CDR3 DNA reads as TGTGTCAGCAGTCTATATCCTAGCGGGAGCTCCTACAATGAGCAGTTCTTC.

The V call is TRBV2, the J call TRBJ2-2; TRBD1 matches 7 bases. The germline V gene encodes CDR1 SNHLY and CDR2 FYNNEI. This CDR3 comprises 13 residues. J lost 3 bases, V lost 7 bases, and 2 bases had no gene match. DNA for the CDR3: TGTGCCAGCAAGGGGGCGGACACCGGGGAGCTGTTTTTT. It specifies CASKGADTGELFF.

This chain links TRBV7-3 with TRBJ2-5; possibly TRBD2 for D (6 bases). Judging by the DNA end, TRBJ2-7 fits better; the J call may be wrong. CDR1 SGHTA and CDR2 FQGTGA come from the germline V gene. This CDR3 is built from 13 residues. The CDR3 coding sequence is TGTGCCAGCAGCTTAGCGGGATCTAACGAGCAGTACTTC. It specifies CASSLAGSNEQYF.

This chain links TRBV19 with TRBJ1-6; TRBD1 agrees at 10 bases. This CDR3 region has 16 residues. Germline V gene sequence: CDR1 LNHDA, CDR2 SQIVND (reference sequence). The V segment lost 6 bases and the J segment 8 bases; nucleotides outside the gene matches: 10. The CDR3: CASSIRQGAGDSPLHF. CDR3 sequence (DNA): TGTGCCAGTAGCATTCGACAGGGGGCTGGCGATTCACCCCTCCACTTT.

This chain links TRBV7-3 with TRBJ2-5, with D possibly TRBD2 on 5 matching bases. CDR3 length: 16 residues. Trimming left V 6 bases short and J 4 bases short, with 21 bases between. Germline V gene lookup returns CDR1 SGHTA and CDR2 FQGTGA. The CDR3 DNA is TGTGCCAGCAGGGAGAACCCTGGCGGGCCAGGAGAGACCCAGTACTTC. Translated: CASRENPGGPGETQYF.

The V call is TRBV10-3, the J call TRBJ2-6; D call uncertain. The V gene lost 4 bases and the J gene lost 1 base, with 5 bases spanning the gap. The CDR3 consists of 14 residues. Germline loops: CDR1 ENHRY, CDR2 SYGVKD. CDR3 region: CAISAGSGANVLTF. The CDR3 DNA is TGTGCCATCAGTGCCGGTTCTGGGGCCAACGTCCTGACTTTC.

The rearrangement joins TRBV27 to TRBJ2-3; 11 bases are a match to TRBD1. With V trimmed by 6 bases and J by 3 bases, 2 bases remained unmatched. CDR3 length: 14 amino acids. Germline V gene sequence: CDR1 MNHEY, CDR2 SMNVEV (reference sequence). The CDR3 coding sequence is TGTGCCAGCAGCAGGGACAGGGGGACAGATACGCAGTATTTT. It encodes CASSRDRGTDTQYF.

The V call is TRBV7-9, the J call TRBJ1-2; D not certain. The V and J ends lost 5 bases and 7 bases respectively, with 11 bases between them. Germline V gives CDR1 SEHNR, CDR2 FQNEAQ (reference sequence). The CDR3 extends over 12 amino acids. The CDR3 here is CASSTNRGGYTF. Here the CDR3 DNA reads TGTGCCAGCAGCACGAATAGAGGTGGCTACACCTTC.

A few counts support this clone. J is TRBJ2-5 and V is TRBV2, with 8 bases fitting TRBD2. The CDR3 length is 14 residues. Germline loops: CDR1 SNHLY, CDR2 FYNNEI. The ends lost 5 bases at V and 5 bases at J; junction bases unmatched: 7. CDR3 amino acids: CASSSGSGGETQYF. The CDR3 nucleotides read TGTGCCAGCAGTAGCGGGAGTGGGGGGGAGACCCAGTACTTC.

The genes are TRBV23-1 and TRBJ2-5; 8 nucleotides line up with TRBD1. TRBV23-1 is given ORF status, its function remaining uncertain. This CDR3 region has 16 residues. V gave up 0 bases and J gave up 5 bases; unmatched junction bases: 8. CDR3 loop: CASSQSGRGREETQYF. In DNA, the CDR3 is TGCGCCAGCAGTCAATCGGGCAGGGGGCGCGAGGAGACCCAGTACTTC.

The gene calls are TRBV11-3 and TRBJ2-3; 9 bases line up with TRBD2. The CDR3 contains 15 residues. Trimming at V came to 2 bases and at J to 6 bases, leaving 6 bases not matched to a gene. Germline CDR1 and CDR2: SGHNT and YENEEA. The CDR3 DNA reads TGTGCCAGCAGCTTATGGGGGACTAGCAGTGATACGCAGTATTTT. It is translated as CASSLWGTSSDTQYF. Drawing the rest from reference TRBV11-3 and TRBJ2-3, the complete variable domain is EAGVVQSPRYKIIEKKQPVAFWCNPISGHNTLYWYLQNLGQGPELLIRYENEEAVDDSQLPKDRFSAERLKGVDSTLKIQPAELGDSAVYLCASSLWGTSSDTQYFGPGTRLTVL.

The chain couples TRBV9 to TRBJ2-3, with TRBD2 matching over 13 bases. Looked up from germline, CDR1 is SGDLS and CDR2 is YYNGEE. V dropped 4 bases and J dropped 5; count of bases not matched to a gene: 7. The CDR3 runs 16 residues. The CDR3 DNA sequence: TGTGCCAGCAGCTTCACTAGCGGGGGGGCCCAAGATACGCAGTATTTT. Residues: CASSFTSGGAQDTQYF.

The chain has TRBV11-1 and TRBJ1-1; D may be TRBD1 (5 bases). This CDR3 is 15 amino acids long. V lost 1 base and J 5 bases, leaving 14 bases between the germline ends. CDR1 is SGHAT and CDR2 is FQDESV in the germline V gene (reference sequence). CDR3: CASSLGKGKKTEAFF. CDR3 coding DNA: TGTGCCAGCAGCTTAGGAAAGGGGAAAAAGACTGAAGCTTTCTTT.

V and J are TRBV6-1 and TRBJ2-3; D unresolved. Deletions cut 0 bases from V and 0 bases from J, with 10 bases between. This CDR3 is built from 16 residues. Germline V gene data show CDR1 as MNHNS and CDR2 as SASEGT. CDR3 in DNA: TGTGCCAGCAGTGAAGCGCTTGGCGGAAGCACAGATACGCAGTATTTT. This encodes CASSEALGGSTDTQYF.

V usage is TRBV5-4 and J usage is TRBJ1-1; a weak D match, TRBD1 (6 bases). Germline V CDR1 and CDR2: SGHNT, YYREEE (reference sequence). This CDR3 has 14 amino acids. V lost 0 bases and J 3 bases, leaving 9 bases between the germline ends. CDR3 sequence: CASSLEGVYTEAFF. The CDR3 DNA is TGTGCCAGCAGCTTGGAGGGGGTGTACACTGAAGCTTTCTTT.

This clone came up once. The chain couples TRBV5-4 to TRBJ2-7, with D perhaps matching TRBD2 (6 bases). CDR3 size: 16 residues. CDR1 SGHNT and CDR2 YYREEE come from the germline V gene (reference sequence). V lost 3 bases and J 2 bases, leaving 18 bases between the germline ends. This CDR3 reads CASSYDSGGSTYEQYF. In nucleotides, the CDR3 is TGTGCCAGCAGCTACGACTCTGGGGGGAGCACCTACGAGCAGTACTTC.

The CDR3, as DNA: TGTGCCAGCAGCTCCGACGGACAAAAGGGCACTGAAGCTTTCTTT. Translating gives CASSSDGQKGTEAFF. The chain couples TRBV7-2 to TRBJ1-1, with a possible D match to TRBD1 (5 bases). V was pared by 4 bases and J by 4 bases, with 16 bases between. From germline, CDR1 is SGHTA and CDR2 FQGNSA. CDR3 size: 15 residues. Together with reference TRBV7-2 and TRBJ1-1, the CDR3 gives the full variable domain: GAGVSQSPSNKVTEKGKDVELRCDPISGHTALYWYRQSLGQGLEFLIYFQGNSAPDKSGLPSDRFSAERTGGSVSTLTIQRTQQEDSAVYLCASSSDGQKGTEAFFGQGTRLTVV.

V usage is TRBV4-1 and J usage is TRBJ1-2, with D perhaps TRBD1 (5 bases). Germline V lookup: CDR1 MGHRA, CDR2 YSYEKL. Between the trimmed V and J ends, which lost 1 base and 7 bases, there was a span of 13 bases. There are 14 residues in the CDR3. CDR3 residues: CASSQAGNPLGYTF. DNA for the CDR3: TGCGCCAGCAGCCAAGCAGGGAATCCCCTTGGCTACACCTTC.

The V and J genes are TRBV5-6 and TRBJ1-5, with a possible D match to TRBD1 (6 bases). Germline CDR1 and CDR2: SGHDT and YYEEEE. V gave up 4 bases and J gave up 7 bases, with 12 bases separating them. The CDR3 spans 13 residues. CDR3 protein: CASSPEQGQPQHF. The CDR3 region has the DNA TGTGCCAGCAGCCCCGAACAGGGCCAGCCCCAGCATTTT.